This TCR beta chain was captured by sequencing in a study of OX40 agonist ivuxolimab in advanced cancers. Background for the entire study: Ivuxolimab was a fully human IgG2 agonistic monoclonal antibody targeting the costimulatory receptor OX40 (CD134). Of the approximately 53 patients in dose escalation, some 19 had hepatocellular carcinoma, some 15 had melanoma, 9 had renal cell carcinoma and 9 had head and neck cancer. In the dose-escalation cohort, 65% to 90% of patients were male, and the mean age was around 60 years, with a range of about 20 to 90. The paper covers the monotherapy dose-escalation part of the phase I ivuxolimab trial, which included N = 52 patients. Peripheral TCRbeta sequencing aimed to test whether ivuxolimab altered TCR sequence diversity and caused clonal T-cell expansion. Three dose-escalation patients achieved partial responses, one with hepatocellular carcinoma and two with cutaneous melanoma. Patients were allowed to have had prior anti-PD-1, anti-PD-L1 or anti-CTLA-4 therapy, and 40% to 45% of the dose-escalation patients had previously received checkpoint inhibitors. Intravenous ivuxolimab was administered to patients every 2 weeks at six dose levels: 0.01, 0.1, 0.3, 1.5, 3 and 10 mg/kg.

The investigation overall reported the following: At doses of 0.1 to 3.0 mg/kg, clonal expansion of both CD4+ and CD8+ T cells in blood was seen between baseline and week 6. Low levels of normalized T-cell clonal expansion were also seen in some nonresponding patients. Which antigens the clonally expanded peripheral T cells were specific for was not determined. After ivuxolimab, CD8+ T cells had more expanded clones than CD4+ T cells on average. In the 0.1-3.0 mg/kg groups, partial responders had among the lowest normalized peripheral clonal expansion, particularly in CD8+ T cells.

Genomic DNA was isolated from the sorted cells so that the TCRbeta CDR3 region could be sequenced. The immunoSEQ Assay was used for sequencing of TCRbeta CDR3 regions. Drawn from immuneACCESS, this table holds only the in-frame rearrangements with V and J called that TCRdb kept. Clones are partly lost; checked studies trace under half to an unresolved V gene and leave the rest unexplained. Here the sample has tens of thousands of clones; approximately 87% occur a single time. The ten most abundant clones make up roughly 7% of the sample. About this clone itself: This clone's antigen is unknown. There are no base qualities to consult, and no much larger clone falls within one base.

Its CDR3 holds 14 amino acids, cysteine through phenylalanine. The only DNA kept is the CDR3, 42 bases in frame from the first base. Looking up the germline V gene yields CDR1 ENHRY and CDR2 SYGVKD. The trim is 3 bases for V and 7 bases for J, with a gap of 12 bases between the germline ends. The trial excluded patients who had a history of autoimmune disease or who were on systemic immunosuppression. Peripheral blood for TCR sequencing was collected from all dose cohorts at baseline, on cycle 4 day 1, and on cycle 7 day 1. Samples came from an open-label, multicenter, first-in-human phase I dose-escalation trial of ivuxolimab. Adults with locally advanced or metastatic melanoma, renal cell carcinoma, hepatocellular carcinoma or head and neck squamous cell carcinoma were enrolled in the trial. Before TCR sequencing, CD4+ T cells and CD8+ T cells were sorted from peripheral blood as separate populations.

The sample here was CD4+ or CD8+ T cells sorted from blood, taken in a trial of the OX40 agonist ivuxolimab. The chain is assembled from TRBV10-3 and TRBJ1-4, and perhaps TRBD1 as D gene, on 5 matching bases. This TCR derives from an adult with an advanced solid tumor such as melanoma, head and neck, liver or kidney cancer. The CDR3 reads as follows: CAISDGTWGEKLFF. The DNA sequence is as follows: TGTGCCATCAGTGATGGGACCTGGGGTGAAAAACTGTTTTTT.